A selection of T cell receptor beta chains follows, all from one sample in a study of CD8 T cells in ankylosing spondylitis. From the 5' RACE reads, TCRdb called clonotypes with MiXCR, one entry per CDR3 protein. The table records some 140,000 distinct CDR3 sequences, roughly 8.4% of them present only once. The sequenced sample was synovial fluid, either unsorted or a sorted T cell fraction (not recorded which). These TCRs come from a male donor with ankylosing spondylitis. Both conserved end residues are part of each CDR3. D genes are given only for firm matches. The listing skips clone size in some rows; elsewhere it reads once, few, many or a size class.

v_gene	j_gene	abundance	d_gene	CDR3nt	CDR3aa
TRBV7-2	TRBJ2-2	many	.	TGTGCCAGCAGCTTAGAATTCACCGGGGAGCTGTTTTTT	CASSLEFTGELFF
TRBV4-1	TRBJ1-1	many	.	TGCGCCAGCAGCCAAGAGTGGGTTGGGAGAAAAGCTTTCTTT	CASSQEWVGRKAFF
TRBV9	TRBJ2-1	medium-sized	.	TGTGCCAGCAGCGCCGACCAATACAATGAGCAGTTCTTC	CASSADQYNEQFF
TRBV11-1	TRBJ2-7	.	.	TGTGCCAGCAGCAATGCATCGGGCGAGCAGTACTTC	CASSNASGEQYF
TRBV7-2	TRBJ2-7	.	.	TGTGCCAGCAGCTTAGTCGGGGACCGGGGCTACGAGCAGTACTTC	CASSLVGDRGYEQYF
TRBV10-3	TRBJ2-1	.	TRBD2	TGTGCCATCAGTGAGTGGGACCTCGGGACTAGCGGTAACAATGAGCAGTTCTTC	CAISEWDLGTSGNNEQFF
TRBV2	TRBJ1-5	many	.	TGTGCCAGCGAGGCCCCGTCTCGGGTAGGGCCCCAGCATTTT	CASEAPSRVGPQHF
TRBV15	TRBJ2-7	many	TRBD2	TGTGCCACCAGTTACTCGGGACTAACGGACGAGCAGTACTTC	CATSYSGLTDEQYF
TRBV6-2/TRBV6-3	TRBJ2-5	many	.	TGTGCCAGCAGTTTCGGGACTCCAGAGACCCAGTACTTC	CASSFGTPETQYF
TRBV28	TRBJ1-2	many	.	TGTGCCAGCAGTTTTTCGAACTATGGCTACACCTTC	CASSFSNYGYTF
TRBV12-3/TRBV12-4	TRBJ1-3	many	.	TGTGCCAGCAGATTTGAACACACCATATATTTT	CASRFEHTIYF
TRBV11-2	TRBJ2-3	few	.	TGTGCCAGCAGCTGGGGATCGGATACGCAGTATTTT	CASSWGSDTQYF
TRBV5-1	TRBJ2-2	few	.	TGCGCCAGCAGCTTGTTAAGAACCGGGGAGCTGTTTTTT	CASSLLRTGELFF
TRBV3-1	TRBJ2-7	many	.	TGTGCCAGCAGCCAAGGCAACCGAGGGTTCGAGCAGTACTTC	CASSQGNRGFEQYF
TRBV11-2	TRBJ2-7	few	TRBD2	TGTGCCAGCAGCTTACTAGCGGGCACCTACGAGCAGTACTTC	CASSLLAGTYEQYF
TRBV7-6	TRBJ2-3	few	.	TGTGCCAGCAGACATTATACTTCAGATACGCAGTATTTT	CASRHYTSDTQYF
TRBV28	TRBJ2-4	.	.	TGTGCCAGCACCCTTAGCCTTGGGAACATTCAGTACTTC	CASTLSLGNIQYF
TRBV20-1	TRBJ2-2	many	TRBD2	TGCAGTGCTAGAGATCGCGGTAGCGGGAGTGGGCACACCGGGGAGCTGTTTTTT	CSARDRGSGSGHTGELFF
TRBV9	TRBJ1-1	many	.	TGTGCCAGCAGCGTAGTCGGGTATAAGGCGAACACTGAAGCTTTCTTT	CASSVVGYKANTEAFF
TRBV5-1	TRBJ2-3	many	TRBD2	TGCGCCAGCAGCAATAACGGACTAGCGTACACAGATACGCAGTATTTT	CASSNNGLAYTDTQYF
TRBV5-1	TRBJ2-5	.	TRBD1	TGCGCCAGCAGCCCCGGGACAGGGGGGCAAGAGACCCAGTACTTC	CASSPGTGGQETQYF
TRBV18	TRBJ1-6	.	.	TGTGCCAGCTCACCAATGGACGATTCACCCCTCCACTTT	CASSPMDDSPLHF
TRBV15	TRBJ2-3	.	TRBD1	TGTGCCACCAGCGCCCGGGACAGGGGGCTTTTTGATACGCAGTATTTT	CATSARDRGLFDTQYF
TRBV10-1	TRBJ2-1	many	.	TGCGCCAGCAGCCTCGGACGCAATGAGCAGTTCTTC	CASSLGRNEQFF
TRBV7-9	TRBJ2-5	many	.	TGTGCCAGCAGGCATACCGGGACCTACCACCAAGAGACCCAGTACTTC	CASRHTGTYHQETQYF
TRBV7-2	TRBJ2-6	many	.	TGTGCCAGCAGTTCCTCCTCTGGGGCCAACGTCCTGACTTTC	CASSSSSGANVLTF
TRBV29-1	TRBJ1-1	many	.	TGCAGCGGGCGCCTACAGAGTAACACTGAAGCTTTCTTT	CSGRLQSNTEAFF
TRBV7-2	TRBJ1-2	many	.	TGTGCCAGCAGCTTGACCGCGGGAAATCAGAACTATGGCTACACCTTC	CASSLTAGNQNYGYTF
TRBV6-1	TRBJ2-7	few	TRBD2	TGTGCCAGCAGAGGACTAGACTCCTACGAGCAGTACTTC	CASRGLDSYEQYF
TRBV6-1	TRBJ1-5	few	.	TGTGCCAGCAGTGAAAGATCGAGCAATCAGCCCCAGCATTTT	CASSERSSNQPQHF
TRBV4-1	TRBJ2-3	few	.	TGCGCCAGCAGCCAACAGGGGCGCCCAGGGGATACGCAGTATTTT	CASSQQGRPGDTQYF
TRBV20-1	TRBJ2-1	many	.	TGCAGTGCTAGAGATCCCCGGGCCCCGGGAAACAATGAGCAGTTCTTC	CSARDPRAPGNNEQFF
TRBV18	TRBJ2-7	few	.	TGTGCCAGCTCACCAAGTCAGGTAACCTACGAGCAGTACTTC	CASSPSQVTYEQYF
TRBV7-9	TRBJ2-7	many	.	TGTGCCAGCAGCTTCGACAGTGCTACCTACGAGCAGTACTTC	CASSFDSATYEQYF
TRBV18	TRBJ1-2	.	.	TGTGCCAGCTCACCACAGGGGGGGTTGCTGTATGGCTACACCTTC	CASSPQGGLLYGYTF
TRBV4-3	TRBJ2-1	many	.	TGCGCCAGCAGCCTCGGAAGGCCGTCCTACAATGAGCAGTTCTTC	CASSLGRPSYNEQFF
TRBV5-1	TRBJ2-6	.	.	TGCGCCAGCAGCCCAGATTTCAAGGGGGACTCTGGGGCCAACGTCCTGACTTTC	CASSPDFKGDSGANVLTF
TRBV6-2/TRBV6-3	TRBJ1-5	.	TRBD1	TGTGCCAGCAGTTTTCGGACAGGGCCCCAGCATTTT	CASSFRTGPQHF
TRBV6-5	TRBJ2-7	many	TRBD1	TGTGCCAGCAGGACAGGGGCGCTGACCTACGAGCAGTACTTC	CASRTGALTYEQYF
TRBV28	TRBJ2-3	.	.	TGTGCCAGCCGGGCTCCTAACACAGATACGCAGTATTTT	CASRAPNTDTQYF
TRBV12-3/TRBV12-4	TRBJ2-6	few	TRBD1	TGTGCCAGCAGTTTAGGGGCCGGGACAGGACTCTCTGGGGCCAACGTCCTGACTTTC	CASSLGAGTGLSGANVLTF
TRBV2	TRBJ2-4	many	.	TGTGCCAGCAGTGCTCCTAGTCGGGAAAACATTCAGTACTTC	CASSAPSRENIQYF
TRBV3-1	TRBJ2-2	few	.	TGTGCCAGCAGCCAAGGCCCAGGGGGGGATGCCTTTTTTTTGAACACCGGGGAGCTGTTTTTT	CASSQGPGGDAFFLNTGELFF
TRBV7-6	TRBJ2-1	.	.	TGTGCCAGCAGCTTAGAAGGGATTGCCCTCTATGAGCAGTTCTTC	CASSLEGIALYEQFF
TRBV7-6	TRBJ2-7	few	TRBD2	TGTGCCAGCAGCTTATTTGCTAGCGGGGAGGAGCAGTACTTC	CASSLFASGEEQYF
TRBV9	TRBJ2-5	many	TRBD1	TGTGCCAGCAGCGCAGACAGGGTGTCAGGAGAGACCCAGTACTTC	CASSADRVSGETQYF
TRBV2	TRBJ2-3	.	.	TGTGCCAGCAGTGAGTGGGGGGATACGCAGTATTTT	CASSEWGDTQYF
TRBV12-3/TRBV12-4	TRBJ1-5	.	.	TGTGCCAGCAGTACGACGAACCATGGGAGCAATCAGCCCCAGCATTTT	CASSTTNHGSNQPQHF
TRBV5-4	TRBJ2-5	many	TRBD2	TGTGCCAGCAGCTTAACGAGCGGGGGCAGAGGAGAGACCCAGTACTTC	CASSLTSGGRGETQYF
TRBV20-1	TRBJ2-7	many	TRBD1	TGCAGTGCTACCAGATCCGGGACAGGCCTCTACGAGCAGTACTTC	CSATRSGTGLYEQYF
TRBV29-1	TRBJ1-2	many	.	TGCAGCGTTGAAGGGCGGGGGGAGGACTATGGCTACACCTTC	CSVEGRGEDYGYTF
TRBV5-1	TRBJ2-1	few	.	TGCGCCAGCAGCTTAGTAGCGGCTATGAATGAGCAGTTCTTC	CASSLVAAMNEQFF
TRBV20-1	TRBJ1-3	many	.	TGCAGTGCCCCCGGCCCCTTCTCTGGAAACACCATATATTTT	CSAPGPFSGNTIYF
TRBV10-3	TRBJ2-1	few	TRBD2	TGTGCCACCCGGGGGGGATCCTACAATGAGCAGTTCTTC	CATRGGSYNEQFF